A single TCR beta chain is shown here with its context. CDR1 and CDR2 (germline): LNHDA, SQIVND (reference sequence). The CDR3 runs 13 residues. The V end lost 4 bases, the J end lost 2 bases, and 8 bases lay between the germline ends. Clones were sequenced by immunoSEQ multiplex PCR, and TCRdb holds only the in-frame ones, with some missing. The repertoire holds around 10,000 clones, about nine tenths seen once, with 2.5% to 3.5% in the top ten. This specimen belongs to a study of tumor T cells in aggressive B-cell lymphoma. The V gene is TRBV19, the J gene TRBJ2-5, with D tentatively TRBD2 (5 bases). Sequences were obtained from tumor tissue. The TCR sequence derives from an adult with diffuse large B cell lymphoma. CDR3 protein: CASSTSGQETQYF. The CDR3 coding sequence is TGTGCCAGTAGTACCTCGGGACAAGAGACCCAGTACTTC.